This T cell receptor (beta chain) was captured in a study of response to subunit inactivated influenza vaccine. The CDR3 runs to 15 residues. Germline CDR1 and CDR2: SGHVS and FQNEAQ. The junction had 3 bases not matched to a gene; V was cut back by 2 bases and J by 2 bases. Via MiXCR, TCRdb re-called the RT-PCR reads, giving one row per CDR3 protein. The sample has under 800,000 distinct CDR3 sequences; approximately 15% are singletons. This clonotype was recorded many times. The receptor was isolated from a man aged 50-60 years who received an inactivated influenza vaccine. The genes are TRBV7-8 and TRBJ2-3; the match to TRBD2 covers 8 bases. The starting material was PBMCs from blood, obtained 14 days before vaccination. DNA for the CDR3: TGTGCCAGCAGCTTAAAGCGGGAGAACACAGATACGCAGTATTTT. Its translation is CASSLKRENTDTQYF.